These 22 T cell receptor beta chains were all obtained from the same sample, sequenced in a study of T-cell reconstitution after alpha-beta-depleted transplantation in children. Library preparation (for TCRbeta) was performed with unique molecular identifiers. Using its own MiXCR run on the PCR reads, TCRdb lists one record per CDR3 protein. This table holds hundreds of thousands of distinct CDR3 sequences, about 10% found once. Sequences were derived from PBMCs from the stem cell graft donor, sampled from the stem cell graft. Source of these receptors: a human donor who donated a stem cell graft to a child with acute myeloid leukemia.

This clonotype was picked up a small number of times. This chain joins TRBV4-3 and TRBJ1-1, with D possibly TRBD1 on 6 matching bases. The CDR3 runs to 16 residues. Trimming cost V 1 base and J 8 bases, with 20 bases left between them. The V gene's germline CDR1 is LGHNA and CDR2 YSLEER. CDR3 bases: TGCGCCAGCAGCCAAGCCCACCCCGGACAGACCTACGAAGCTTTCTTT. Translated, it gives CASSQAHPGQTYEAFF.

This clonotype was observed at least ten times. The chain has TRBV20-1 and TRBJ2-7; 8 bases fit TRBD2. Germline-derived CDR1 and CDR2 are DFQATT and SNEGSKA (reference sequence). Trimming took 6 bases from V and 2 from J; bases not matched to a gene: 9. The CDR3 contains 14 residues. DNA for the CDR3: TGCAGTGCCTTACGCGGGGGGACTACCTACGAGCAGTACTTC. Residues: CSALRGGTTYEQYF.

The chain carries TRBV20-1 and TRBJ2-2, with D perhaps matching TRBD2 (5 bases). CDR1 is DFQATT and CDR2 is SNEGSKA in the germline V gene (reference sequence). V shed 1 base and J shed 6 bases, with 6 bases lying between them. The CDR3 contains 12 residues. This chain's CDR3 is CSARGESGELFF. In DNA, the CDR3 is TGCAGTGCTAGAGGGGAGTCCGGGGAGCTGTTTTTT.

This clonotype was counted at least ten times. The chain uses TRBV20-1 and TRBJ2-1; TRBD1 agrees at 7 bases. The CDR3 loop spans 14 amino acids. J gave up 7 bases and V 6 bases, and 12 bases lay outside the gene matches. Germline lookup yields CDR1 DFQATT and CDR2 SNEGSKA (reference sequence). CDR3 nucleotides: TGCAGTGCCCGACAGGGAACTATTGGAAATGAGCAGTTCTTC. It codes for CSARQGTIGNEQFF.

The V and J genes are TRBV20-1 and TRBJ2-1; TRBD2 agrees at 10 bases. The CDR3 extends over 15 amino acids. Germline V gene lookup returns CDR1 DFQATT and CDR2 SNEGSKA (reference sequence). With V trimmed by 5 bases and J by 6 bases, 10 bases remained unmatched. CDR3 region: CSAAVAGGGSNEQFF. In nucleotides, the CDR3 is TGCAGTGCTGCAGTAGCGGGAGGAGGCAGCAATGAGCAGTTCTTC.

V and J are TRBV10-2 and TRBJ2-2; no firm D call. The CDR3 extends over 16 amino acids. The V gene's germline CDR1 is WSHSY and CDR2 SAAADI. The V end was cut by 5 bases, the J end by 6 bases, with 19 bases between. CDR3 bases: TGCGCCAGCAGTTTGTCCTTGGCCTTTGGGGCCGGGGAGCTGTTTTTT. It encodes CASSLSLAFGAGELFF.

The chain combines TRBV5-1 with TRBJ2-3; 8 nucleotides match TRBD1. Looked up from germline, CDR1 is SGHRS and CDR2 is YFSETQ. The V segment lost 1 base and the J segment 7 bases; nucleotides outside the gene matches: 5. The CDR3 loop spans 14 amino acids. CDR3 sequence: CASSLKQGANTQYF. The CDR3 nucleotides read TGCGCCAGCAGCTTGAAGCAGGGGGCGAATACGCAGTATTTT.

This clonotype was picked up many times. V is TRBV29-1 and J is TRBJ2-7; a weak D match, TRBD1 (6 bases). The CDR3 is 16 residues long. Trimming stripped 0 bases from V and 3 bases from J, with 18 bases between. Germline-derived CDR1 and CDR2 are SQVTM and ANQGSEA. CDR3 residues: CSVEDAPLTGSYEQYF. Here the CDR3 DNA reads TGCAGCGTTGAAGATGCCCCACTGACAGGAAGCTACGAGCAGTACTTC.

The V call is TRBV27, the J call TRBJ2-1; 7 positions match TRBD2. Germline V gene sequence: CDR1 MNHEY, CDR2 SMNVEV (reference sequence). The V segment lost 1 base and the J segment 7 bases; nucleotides outside the gene matches: 1. The CDR3 sequence is 13 residues long. CDR3 sequence: CASSLFGRNEQFF. In DNA, the CDR3 is TGTGCCAGCAGTTTATTCGGGAGGAATGAGCAGTTCTTC.

This clonotype was detected many times. The chain carries TRBV5-1 and TRBJ2-7; TRBD2 matches at 12 bases. Germline values: CDR1 SGHRS, CDR2 YFSETQ. J was trimmed by 4 bases and V by 4 bases; bases with no gene match: 3. The CDR3 sequence is 14 residues long. The CDR3: CASSETSGSYEQYF. The DNA of the CDR3 is TGCGCCAGCAGCGAGACTAGCGGGAGTTACGAGCAGTACTTC.

This clonotype occurred many times. This sequence joins TRBV10-3 and TRBJ2-3; 8 bases are shared with TRBD2. The germline V gene has CDR1 ENHRY and CDR2 SYGVKD. The CDR3 length is 15 residues. The V gene end was trimmed by 5 bases and the J gene end by 2 bases; junction bases not matched to a gene: 6. The CDR3 bases are TGTGCCATCAGTTCGACTAGCGAGGACACAGATACGCAGTATTTT. This sequence encodes CAISSTSEDTDTQYF.

This clonotype has just a few counts. The V call is TRBV11-2, the J call TRBJ2-1, with TRBD2 matching 8 bases. CDR1 SGHAT and CDR2 FQNNGV come from the germline V gene. With 5 bases clipped from V and 0 bases from J, the junction kept 15 bases outside the gene matches. The CDR3 loop spans 19 amino acids. The CDR3 sequence is CASSPGLWTSRNSYNEQFF. The CDR3 bases are TGTGCCAGCAGCCCAGGCCTATGGACTAGCCGAAACTCCTACAATGAGCAGTTCTTC.

This clonotype was seen a handful of times. This chain connects TRBV20-1 to TRBJ2-3; D gene unclear. V was trimmed by 4 bases and J by 6 bases, leaving 20 bases between them. Germline V gene lookup returns CDR1 DFQATT and CDR2 SNEGSKA (reference sequence). The CDR3 runs 15 residues. CDR3 protein: CSAKRGLLPMDTQYF. The CDR3 DNA follows: TGCAGTGCTAAAAGAGGTCTATTGCCCATGGATACGCAGTATTTT.

There are many counts of this clonotype. The V gene is TRBV6-5, the J gene TRBJ1-3, with D possibly TRBD1 on 6 matching bases. CDR1 MNHEY and CDR2 SVGAGI come from the germline V gene. Trimming took 7 bases from V and 0 from J, leaving 25 bases between them. The CDR3 totals 19 residues. The CDR3: CASTLRGSLGTRSGNTIYF. CDR3 nucleotides: TGTGCCAGCACACTTAGGGGGAGCCTTGGGACCCGCTCTGGAAACACCATATATTTT.

The chain couples TRBV13 to TRBJ1-1; 9 bases align to TRBD1. CDR1 is PRHDT and CDR2 is FYEKMQ in the germline V gene (reference sequence). After removal of 5 bases from V and 4 bases from J, the junction contained 5 bases not matched to a gene. This CDR3 contains 14 residues. The chain's CDR3 is CASSGGQGSTEAFF. In nucleotides, the CDR3 is TGTGCCAGCAGCGGGGGACAGGGATCCACTGAAGCTTTCTTT.

This clonotype was found a few times. V and J are TRBV28 and TRBJ2-7; D uncertain. V was trimmed by 6 bases and J by 6 bases, leaving 18 bases between them. The V gene's germline CDR1 is MDHEN and CDR2 SYDVKM. The CDR3 consists of 14 residues. CDR3 DNA sequence: TGTGCCAGCAGCCGCCCTCCGTCGTCCCGCGAGCAGTACTTC. As protein: CASSRPPSSREQYF.

V usage is TRBV4-3 and J usage is TRBJ1-1, with a weak D call TRBD1 (5 bases). V was pared by 3 bases and J by 10 bases, with 24 bases between. The germline gives CDR1 LGHNA, CDR2 YSLEER. This CDR3 spans 16 amino acids. The CDR3 DNA sequence: TGCGCCAGCAGCCAGTCAATCGGGGGGACCACTCGAGGAGCTTTCTTT. This sequence encodes CASSQSIGGTTRGAFF.

The V and J genes are TRBV20-1 and TRBJ2-7, with D possibly being TRBD2 (5 bases). The CDR3 runs 15 residues. V was clipped by 3 bases and J by 7 bases, with 22 bases between them. CDR1 DFQATT and CDR2 SNEGSKA come from the germline V gene (reference sequence). CDR3 coding DNA: TGCAGTGCTAGGTGGCTATGGCTAACCCCGGGGGAGCAGTACTTC. Protein: CSARWLWLTPGEQYF.

J is TRBJ2-5 and V is TRBV12-3 or TRBV12-4, with D possibly TRBD2 on 7 matching bases. This CDR3 spans 16 amino acids. The V end was cut by 1 base, the J end by 2 bases, with 14 bases between. This CDR3 reads CASSLGGGGTQETQYF. The CDR3 coding sequence is TGTGCCAGCAGTTTAGGGGGGGGCGGGACTCAAGAGACCCAGTACTTC.

This clonotype was observed at least ten times. The V gene is TRBV29-1, the J gene TRBJ2-3, with 10 bases identical to TRBD2. There are 13 residues in the CDR3. The germline CDR1 and CDR2 sequences are SQVTM and ANQGSEA. V was clipped by 6 bases and J by 3 bases; unmatched bases: 3. The CDR3 sequence is CSVKREGTDTQYF. DNA for the CDR3: TGCAGCGTAAAGCGGGAGGGAACAGATACGCAGTATTTT.

CDR3 bases: TGTGCCAGCAGTTTAAAGGGAAGTGGAGGCTACACCTTC. Translated, it gives CASSLKGSGGYTF. This chain joins TRBV12-3 or TRBV12-4 and TRBJ1-2; D is undetermined. The CDR3 length is 13 residues. The V end was cut by 2 bases, the J end by 8 bases, with 12 bases between.

The chain is built from TRBV7-2 and TRBJ2-1; TRBD2 is a possible D gene (6 bases). The CDR3 has 15 residues. With 2 bases removed from V and 9 bases from J, the gap between germline ends came to 17 bases. Germline V gene sequence: CDR1 SGHTA, CDR2 FQGNSA. The CDR3 sequence is CASSLQGGGHSEQFF. CDR3 sequence (DNA): TGTGCCAGCAGCTTACAGGGAGGCGGGCACAGTGAGCAGTTCTTC. The full variable domain, in which reference TRBV7-2 and TRBJ2-1 provide the parts outside the CDR3, is GAGVSQSPSNKVTEKGKDVELRCDPISGHTALYWYRQSLGQGLEFLIYFQGNSAPDKSGLPSDRFSAERTGGSVSTLTIQRTQQEDSAVYLCASSLQGGGHSEQFFGPGTRLTVL.